The clone carrying this T cell receptor (beta chain) has more than one count but fewer than ten. What it binds is unknown. One entry per CDR3 protein results from TCRdb running MiXCR on the 5' RACE reads. Found here are approximately 1,000 distinct CDR3 sequences, about 20% of them singletons; the top ten hold 15% to 17%. The time point here: sample taken at primary tumor resection. The data were obtained in a study of spatial heterogeneity in lung cancer. Study at large: Alpha-chain sequences were detected in numbers that were consistently lower than beta-chain sequences. Points from the study as a whole: Tumor T-cell coverage was an estimated 7% or so for alpha and 13% to 15% for beta chains. Within tumors, counts of expanded alpha and beta TCRs tracked tumor mutation counts.

Trimming shortened V by 0 bases and J by 0 bases, and 9 bases separated the two germline ends. From germline, CDR1 is SGHRS and CDR2 YFSETQ. The CDR3 covers 15 residues. Sequencing was performed on lung tumor tissue, taken at surgery. V is TRBV5-1 and J is TRBJ1-1, with D uncertain. The sequence derives from a male donor with early-stage non-small cell lung cancer. The CDR3 DNA is TGCGCCAGCAGCTTGGATCCCGTAATGAACACTGAAGCTTTCTTT. It codes for CASSLDPVMNTEAFF.